This is a list of T cell receptor beta chains from one sample in a study of cytomegalovirus exposure and HLA in healthy donors. Clones were sequenced by immunoSEQ multiplex PCR, and TCRdb holds only the in-frame ones, with some missing. Here the sample spans approximately 100,000 clones, 60% to 80% being singletons. Sequencing was done on a sample of PBMCs. These receptors all come from a man aged 50 to 60 in good health and CMV-seropositive. CDR3s include the opening cysteine and the closing phenylalanine or tryptophan. The order of the fields is clone size, D gene, V gene, J gene, CDR3 protein, CDR3 DNA. D genes are given only for firm matches. The size of a clone is reported for some rows only, either as once, few or many, or as a class for expanded clones.

clone_size: .; d_call: TRBD2; v_call: TRBV5-4; j_call: TRBJ2-5; cdr3_aa: CASGLAGGETQYF; cdr3_nt: TGTGCCAGTGGACTAGCGGGGGGCGAGACCCAGTACTTC
clone_size: few; d_call: .; v_call: TRBV6-1; j_call: TRBJ1-3; cdr3_aa: CATSGSSGNTIYF; cdr3_nt: TGTGCCACCTCCGGGAGCTCTGGAAACACCATATATTTT
clone_size: .; d_call: TRBD2; v_call: TRBV5-1; j_call: TRBJ2-5; cdr3_aa: CASSSRLASETQYF; cdr3_nt: TGCGCCAGCAGCTCACGACTAGCGTCAGAGACCCAGTACTTC
clone_size: few; d_call: TRBD2; v_call: TRBV18; j_call: TRBJ2-7; cdr3_aa: CASSRVVAGGVSYEQYF; cdr3_nt: TGTGCCAGCTCACGTGTAGTAGCGGGAGGGGTATCCTACGAGCAGTACTTC
clone_size: few; d_call: .; v_call: TRBV5-1; j_call: TRBJ2-4; cdr3_aa: CASSLEGVGGKNIQYF; cdr3_nt: TGCGCCAGCAGCTTGGAAGGGGTAGGAGGGAAAAACATTCAGTACTTC
clone_size: .; d_call: .; v_call: TRBV9; j_call: TRBJ2-7; cdr3_aa: CASSPSRGATYEQYF; cdr3_nt: TGTGCCAGCAGCCCAAGCCGGGGGGCCACCTACGAGCAGTACTTC
clone_size: .; d_call: TRBD2; v_call: TRBV10-3; j_call: TRBJ2-1; cdr3_aa: CAISEGTKDSGLLDEQFF; cdr3_nt: TGTGCCATCTCCGAGGGGACTAAAGACTCGGGGCTTTTAGATGAGCAGTTCTTC
clone_size: .; d_call: .; v_call: TRBV7-3; j_call: TRBJ2-2; cdr3_aa: CASSPVAANTGELFF; cdr3_nt: TGTGCCAGCAGCCCCGTTGCGGCGAACACCGGGGAGCTGTTTTTT
clone_size: once; d_call: TRBD1; v_call: TRBV5-1; j_call: TRBJ1-3; cdr3_aa: CASSQGTGAGNTIYF; cdr3_nt: TGCGCCAGCAGCCAGGGGACAGGGGCCGGAAACACCATATATTTT
clone_size: .; d_call: TRBD2; v_call: TRBV9; j_call: TRBJ2-5; cdr3_aa: CASSPGGYQETQYF; cdr3_nt: TGTGCCAGCAGCCCGGGGGGTTACCAAGAGACCCAGTACTTC
clone_size: .; d_call: .; v_call: TRBV2; j_call: TRBJ1-6; cdr3_aa: CASNGEGHSPLHF; cdr3_nt: TGTGCCAGCAACGGGGAGGGTCATTCACCCCTCCACTTT
clone_size: .; d_call: .; v_call: TRBV19; j_call: TRBJ2-7; cdr3_aa: CASSGGVLYEQYF; cdr3_nt: TGTGCCAGTAGTGGAGGGGTTCTCTACGAGCAGTACTTC
clone_size: .; d_call: .; v_call: TRBV28; j_call: TRBJ1-4; cdr3_aa: CASSDPRGNTNEKLFF; cdr3_nt: TGTGCCAGCAGCGACCCCAGGGGTAATACTAATGAAAAACTGTTTTTT
clone_size: .; d_call: .; v_call: TRBV28; j_call: TRBJ2-7; cdr3_aa: CASSHRSQKYF; cdr3_nt: TGTGCCAGCAGCCATAGATCCCAAAAGTACTTC
clone_size: .; d_call: .; v_call: TRBV6-5; j_call: TRBJ2-7; cdr3_aa: CASSYSLTGSSYEQYF; cdr3_nt: TGTGCCAGCAGTTACTCGTTAACGGGGAGCTCCTACGAGCAGTACTTC
clone_size: .; d_call: .; v_call: TRBV6-1; j_call: TRBJ2-7; cdr3_aa: CASSERGATSYEQYF; cdr3_nt: TGTGCCAGCAGCGAACGGGGGGCGACCTCCTACGAGCAGTACTTC
clone_size: .; d_call: .; v_call: TRBV21-1; j_call: TRBJ1-1; cdr3_aa: CASSFRTGQGAFTEAFF; cdr3_nt: TGTGCCAGCAGCTTCCGGACCGGACAGGGGGCTTTCACTGAAGCTTTCTTT
clone_size: .; d_call: TRBD1; v_call: TRBV4-2; j_call: TRBJ1-2; cdr3_aa: CASSHFGTGGYGYTF; cdr3_nt: TGTGCCAGCAGCCATTTCGGGACAGGGGGTTATGGCTACACCTTC
clone_size: .; d_call: TRBD2; v_call: TRBV25-1; j_call: TRBJ2-5; cdr3_aa: CASSELAGQETQYF; cdr3_nt: TGTGCCAGCAGTGAACTAGCGGGGCAAGAGACCCAGTACTTC
clone_size: .; d_call: .; v_call: TRBV5-1; j_call: TRBJ2-2; cdr3_aa: CASSSTRAGELFF; cdr3_nt: TGCGCCAGCAGCTCGACTAGGGCCGGGGAGCTGTTTTTT
clone_size: once; d_call: TRBD1; v_call: TRBV9; j_call: TRBJ1-5; cdr3_aa: CASRGQGISNQPQHF; cdr3_nt: TGTGCCAGCAGGGGACAGGGGATTAGCAATCAGCCCCAGCATTTT
clone_size: .; d_call: .; v_call: TRBV12-5; j_call: TRBJ2-7; cdr3_aa: CASGSQAGTPSYEQYF; cdr3_nt: TGTGCTAGTGGCTCCCAAGCCGGGACTCCCTCCTACGAGCAGTACTTC